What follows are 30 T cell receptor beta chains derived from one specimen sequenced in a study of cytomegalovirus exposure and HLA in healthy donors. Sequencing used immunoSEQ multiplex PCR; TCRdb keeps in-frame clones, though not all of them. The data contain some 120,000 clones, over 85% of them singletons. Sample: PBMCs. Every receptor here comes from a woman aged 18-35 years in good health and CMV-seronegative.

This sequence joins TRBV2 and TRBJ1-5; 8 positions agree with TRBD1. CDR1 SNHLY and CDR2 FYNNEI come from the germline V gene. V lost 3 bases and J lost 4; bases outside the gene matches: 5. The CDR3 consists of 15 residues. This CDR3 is CASSEGRTGNQPQHF. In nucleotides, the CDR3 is TGTGCCAGCAGTGAGGGACGGACAGGGAATCAGCCCCAGCATTTT.

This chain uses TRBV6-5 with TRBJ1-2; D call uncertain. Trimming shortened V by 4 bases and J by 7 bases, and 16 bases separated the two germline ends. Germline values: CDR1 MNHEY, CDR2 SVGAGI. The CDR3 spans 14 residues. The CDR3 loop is CASSSPRGGSGYTF. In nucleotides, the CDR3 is TGTGCCAGCAGTTCTCCCCGGGGAGGTAGTGGCTACACCTTC.

The DNA of the CDR3 is TGTGCCAGCAGCTCCCCAGAGAGGATGAACACTGAAGCTTTCTTT. Its protein product is CASSSPERMNTEAFF. This chain connects TRBV11-1 to TRBJ1-1; D ambiguous. V lost 4 bases and J lost 0, with 12 bases in between. CDR1 SGHAT and CDR2 FQDESV come from the germline V gene (reference sequence). This CDR3 spans 15 amino acids.

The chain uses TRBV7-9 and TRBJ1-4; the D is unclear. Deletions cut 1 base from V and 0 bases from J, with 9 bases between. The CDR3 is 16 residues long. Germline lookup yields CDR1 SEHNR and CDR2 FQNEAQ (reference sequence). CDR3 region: CASSLGISATNEKLFF. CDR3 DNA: TGTGCCAGCAGCTTAGGCATCAGTGCAACTAATGAAAAACTGTTTTTT.

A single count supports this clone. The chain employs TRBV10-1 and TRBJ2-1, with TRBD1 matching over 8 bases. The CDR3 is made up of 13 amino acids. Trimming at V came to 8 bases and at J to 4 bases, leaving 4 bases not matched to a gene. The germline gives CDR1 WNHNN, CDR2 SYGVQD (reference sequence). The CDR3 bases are TGCGCCAGCCAAGGACAGGGATACAATGAGCAGTTCTTC. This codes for CASQGQGYNEQFF.

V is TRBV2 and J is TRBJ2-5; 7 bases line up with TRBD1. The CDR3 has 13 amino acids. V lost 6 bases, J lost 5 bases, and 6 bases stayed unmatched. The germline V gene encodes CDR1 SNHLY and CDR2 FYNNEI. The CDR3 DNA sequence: TGTGCCAGCAGGAAACAGGGGAAGGAGACCCAGTACTTC. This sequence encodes CASRKQGKETQYF.

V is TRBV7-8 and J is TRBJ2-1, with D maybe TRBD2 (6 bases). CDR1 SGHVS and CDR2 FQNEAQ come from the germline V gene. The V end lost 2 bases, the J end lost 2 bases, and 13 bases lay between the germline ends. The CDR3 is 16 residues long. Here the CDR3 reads CASSLRSGVPYNEQFF. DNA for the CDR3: TGTGCCAGCAGCTTACGTTCGGGAGTCCCCTACAATGAGCAGTTCTTC.

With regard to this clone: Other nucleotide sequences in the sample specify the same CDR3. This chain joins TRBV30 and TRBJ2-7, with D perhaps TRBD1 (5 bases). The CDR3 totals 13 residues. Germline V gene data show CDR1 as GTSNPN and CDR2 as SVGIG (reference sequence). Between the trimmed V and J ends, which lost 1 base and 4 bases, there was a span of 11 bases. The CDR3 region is CAWSEQVAYEQYF. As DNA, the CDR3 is TGTGCCTGGAGTGAACAGGTGGCTTACGAGCAGTACTTC.

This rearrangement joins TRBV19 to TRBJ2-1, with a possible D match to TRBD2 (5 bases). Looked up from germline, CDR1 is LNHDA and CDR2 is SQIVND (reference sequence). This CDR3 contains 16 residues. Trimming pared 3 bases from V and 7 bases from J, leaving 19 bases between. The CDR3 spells CASSILIGPSGNEQFF. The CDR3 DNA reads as TGTGCCAGTAGTATTTTAATCGGGCCCTCGGGGAATGAGCAGTTCTTC. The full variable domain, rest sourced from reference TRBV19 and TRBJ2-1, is DGGITQSPKYLFRKEGQNVTLSCEQNLNHDAMYWYRQDPGQGLRLIYYSQIVNDFQKGDIAEGYSVSREKKESFPLTVTSAQKNPTAFYLCASSILIGPSGNEQFFGPGTRLTVL.

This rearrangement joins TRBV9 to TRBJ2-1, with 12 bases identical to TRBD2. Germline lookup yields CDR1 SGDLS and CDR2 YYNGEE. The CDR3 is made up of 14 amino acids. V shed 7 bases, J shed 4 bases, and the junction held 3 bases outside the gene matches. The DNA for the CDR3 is TGTGCCAGCCCACTAGCGGGAGGATACAATGAGCAGTTCTTC. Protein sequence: CASPLAGGYNEQFF. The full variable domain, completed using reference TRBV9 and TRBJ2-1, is DSGVTQTPKHLITATGQRVTLRCSPRSGDLSVYWYQQSLDQGLQFLIQYYNGEERAKGNILERFSAQQFPDLHSELNLSSLELGDSALYFCASPLAGGYNEQFFGPGTRLTVL.

This chain's CDR3 is CAWSQGGFTEAFF. Here the CDR3 DNA reads TGTGCCTGGAGTCAGGGAGGGTTCACTGAAGCTTTCTTT. J is TRBJ1-1 and V is TRBV30, with D perhaps TRBD1 (5 bases). From germline, CDR1 is GTSNPN and CDR2 SVGIG (reference sequence). The CDR3 covers 13 residues. Trimming removed 2 bases at V and 4 bases at J, with 11 bases between.

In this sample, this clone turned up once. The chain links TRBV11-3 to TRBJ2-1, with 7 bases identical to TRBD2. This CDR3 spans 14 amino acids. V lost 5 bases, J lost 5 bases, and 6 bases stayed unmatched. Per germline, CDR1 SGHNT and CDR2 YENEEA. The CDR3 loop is CASSPGTKNNEQFF. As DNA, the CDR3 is TGTGCCAGCAGCCCCGGGACTAAAAACAATGAGCAGTTCTTC.

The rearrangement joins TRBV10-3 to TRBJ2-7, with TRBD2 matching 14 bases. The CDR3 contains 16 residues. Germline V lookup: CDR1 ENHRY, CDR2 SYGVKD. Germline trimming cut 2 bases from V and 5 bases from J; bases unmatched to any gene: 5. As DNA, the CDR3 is TGTGCCATCAGTGAGGCACCGGGACTAGCGGGAGACGAGCAGTACTTC. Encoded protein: CAISEAPGLAGDEQYF.

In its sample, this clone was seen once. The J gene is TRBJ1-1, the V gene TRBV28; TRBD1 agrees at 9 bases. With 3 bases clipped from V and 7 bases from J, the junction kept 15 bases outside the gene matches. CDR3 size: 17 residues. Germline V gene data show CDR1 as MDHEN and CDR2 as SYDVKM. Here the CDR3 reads CASSLGGGTGLYGEAFF. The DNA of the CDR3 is TGTGCCAGCAGTTTGGGTGGGGGGACAGGGTTGTATGGTGAAGCTTTCTTT.

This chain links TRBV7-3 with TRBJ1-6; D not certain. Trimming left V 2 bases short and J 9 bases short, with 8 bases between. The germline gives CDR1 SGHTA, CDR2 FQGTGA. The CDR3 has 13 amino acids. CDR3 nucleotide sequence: TGTGCCAGCAGCTTAGAGGCTGGTTCACCCCTCCACTTT. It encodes CASSLEAGSPLHF.

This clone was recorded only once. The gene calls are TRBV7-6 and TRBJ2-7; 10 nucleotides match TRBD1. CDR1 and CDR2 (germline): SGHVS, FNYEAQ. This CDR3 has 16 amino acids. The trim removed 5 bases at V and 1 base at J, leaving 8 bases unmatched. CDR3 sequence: CASSPGPGQGSYEQYF. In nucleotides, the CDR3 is TGTGCCAGCAGCCCAGGACCGGGACAGGGGTCCTACGAGCAGTACTTC.

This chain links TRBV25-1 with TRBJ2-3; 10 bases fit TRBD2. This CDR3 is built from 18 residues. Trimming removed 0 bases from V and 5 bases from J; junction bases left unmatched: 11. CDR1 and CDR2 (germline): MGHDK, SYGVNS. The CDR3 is CASSEYWVQRGGKDTQYF. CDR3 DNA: TGTGCCAGCAGTGAATATTGGGTACAGCGGGGGGGAAAAGATACGCAGTATTTT. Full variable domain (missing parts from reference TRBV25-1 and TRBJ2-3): EADIYQTPRYLVIGTGKKITLECSQTMGHDKMYWYQQDPGMELHLIHYSYGVNSTEKGDLSSESTVSRIRTEHFPLTLESARPSHTSQYLCASSEYWVQRGGKDTQYFGPGTRLTVL.

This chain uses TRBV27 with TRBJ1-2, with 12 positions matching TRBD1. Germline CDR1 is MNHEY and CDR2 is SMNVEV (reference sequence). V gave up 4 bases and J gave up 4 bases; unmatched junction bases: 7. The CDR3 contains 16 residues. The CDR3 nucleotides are TGTGCCAGCAGTTCCGGGACAGGGGGCAGGGGCTATGGCTACACCTTC. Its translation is CASSSGTGGRGYGYTF.

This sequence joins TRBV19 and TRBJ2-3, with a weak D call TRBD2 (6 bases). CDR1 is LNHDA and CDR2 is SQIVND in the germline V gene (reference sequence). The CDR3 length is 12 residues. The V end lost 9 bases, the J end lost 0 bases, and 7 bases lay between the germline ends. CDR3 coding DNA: TGTGCCAGCCGGGGGAGCACAGATACGCAGTATTTT. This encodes CASRGSTDTQYF.

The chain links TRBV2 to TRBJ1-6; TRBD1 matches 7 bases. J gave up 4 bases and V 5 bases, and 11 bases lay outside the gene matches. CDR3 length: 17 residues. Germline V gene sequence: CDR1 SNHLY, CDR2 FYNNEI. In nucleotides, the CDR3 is TGTGCCAGCAGTACCAACCGACAGGGCGAGTATAATTCACCCCTCCACTTT. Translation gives CASSTNRQGEYNSPLHF.

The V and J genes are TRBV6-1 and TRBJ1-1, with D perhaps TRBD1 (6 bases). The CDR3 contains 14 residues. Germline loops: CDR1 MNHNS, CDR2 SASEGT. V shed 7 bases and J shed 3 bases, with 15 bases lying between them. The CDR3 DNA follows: TGTGCCAGCACGAGGGCAGGGGCTGACACTGAAGCTTTCTTT. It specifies CASTRAGADTEAFF.

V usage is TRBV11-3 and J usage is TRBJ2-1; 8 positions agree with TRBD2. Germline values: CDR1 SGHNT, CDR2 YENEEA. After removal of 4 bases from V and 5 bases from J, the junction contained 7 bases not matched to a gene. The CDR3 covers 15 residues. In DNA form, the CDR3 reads TGTGCCAGCAGCTCCACTAGCGGCCCTAACAATGAGCAGTTCTTC. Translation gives CASSSTSGPNNEQFF. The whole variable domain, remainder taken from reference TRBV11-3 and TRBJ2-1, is EAGVVQSPRYKIIEKKQPVAFWCNPISGHNTLYWYLQNLGQGPELLIRYENEEAVDDSQLPKDRFSAERLKGVDSTLKIQPAELGDSAVYLCASSSTSGPNNEQFFGPGTRLTVL.

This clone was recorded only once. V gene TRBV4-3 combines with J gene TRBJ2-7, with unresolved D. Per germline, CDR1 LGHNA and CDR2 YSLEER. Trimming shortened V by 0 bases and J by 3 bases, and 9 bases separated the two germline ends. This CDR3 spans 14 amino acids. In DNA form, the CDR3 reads TGCGCCAGCAGCCAAGAGCTCAGGAACTACGAGCAGTACTTC. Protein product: CASSQELRNYEQYF.

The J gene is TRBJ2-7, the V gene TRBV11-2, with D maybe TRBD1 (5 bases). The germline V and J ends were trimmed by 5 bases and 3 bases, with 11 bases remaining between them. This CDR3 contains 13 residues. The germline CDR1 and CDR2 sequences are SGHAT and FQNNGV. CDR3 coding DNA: TGTGCCAGCAGCCGGGTCAGGGACTACGAGCAGTACTTC. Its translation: CASSRVRDYEQYF.

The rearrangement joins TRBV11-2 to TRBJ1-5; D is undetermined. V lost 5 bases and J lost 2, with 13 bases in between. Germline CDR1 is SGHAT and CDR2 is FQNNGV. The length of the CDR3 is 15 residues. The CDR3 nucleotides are TGTGCCAGCAGCCCAGGAGGCGCAGGCAATCAGCCCCAGCATTTT. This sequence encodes CASSPGGAGNQPQHF. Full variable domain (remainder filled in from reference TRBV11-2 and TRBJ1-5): EAGVAQSPRYKIIEKRQSVAFWCNPISGHATLYWYQQILGQGPKLLIQFQNNGVVDDSQLPKDRFSAERLKGVDSTLKIQPAKLEDSAVYLCASSPGGAGNQPQHFGDGTRLSIL.

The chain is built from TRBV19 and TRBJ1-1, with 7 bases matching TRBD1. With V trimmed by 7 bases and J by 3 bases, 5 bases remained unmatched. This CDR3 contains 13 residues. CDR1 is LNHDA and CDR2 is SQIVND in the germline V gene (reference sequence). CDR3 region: CASKTGSYTEAFF. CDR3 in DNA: TGTGCCAGTAAGACAGGGTCTTACACTGAAGCTTTCTTT.

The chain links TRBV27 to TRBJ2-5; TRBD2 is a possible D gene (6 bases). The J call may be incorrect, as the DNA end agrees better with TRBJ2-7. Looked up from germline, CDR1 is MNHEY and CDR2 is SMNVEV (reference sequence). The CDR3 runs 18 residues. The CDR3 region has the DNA TGTGCCAGCAGTCTAACCCGCCCGGGAGTACAGGCTTACTACGAGCAGTACTTC. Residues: CASSLTRPGVQAYYEQYF.

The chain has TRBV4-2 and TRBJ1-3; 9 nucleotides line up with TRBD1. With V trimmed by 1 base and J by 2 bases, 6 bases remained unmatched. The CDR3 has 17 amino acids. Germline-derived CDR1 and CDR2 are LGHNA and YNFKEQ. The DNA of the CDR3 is TGTGCCAGCAGCCAAGGGGACAGGGTGGTACCTGGAAACACCATATATTTT. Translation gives CASSQGDRVVPGNTIYF.

The CDR3 nucleotides read TGTGCCAGCAGTTATGGCAGATCAAGCTCCTACGAGCAGTACTTC. Encoded protein: CASSYGRSSSYEQYF. This chain links TRBV6-5 with TRBJ2-7; D ambiguous. Trimming shortened V by 3 bases and J by 0 bases, and 12 bases separated the two germline ends. This CDR3 is 15 amino acids long. The germline CDR1 and CDR2 sequences are MNHEY and SVGAGI.

CDR3 amino acids: CASSSHVGGGIAGEETQYF. The CDR3 DNA is TGTGCCAGCAGTTCCCATGTTGGTGGGGGTATAGCGGGAGAAGAGACCCAGTACTTC. V and J are TRBV28 and TRBJ2-5; 9 bases are a match to TRBD2. This CDR3 is 19 amino acids long. V lost 4 bases, J lost 3 bases, and 18 bases stayed unmatched. Germline CDR1 reads MDHEN; CDR2 reads SYDVKM.